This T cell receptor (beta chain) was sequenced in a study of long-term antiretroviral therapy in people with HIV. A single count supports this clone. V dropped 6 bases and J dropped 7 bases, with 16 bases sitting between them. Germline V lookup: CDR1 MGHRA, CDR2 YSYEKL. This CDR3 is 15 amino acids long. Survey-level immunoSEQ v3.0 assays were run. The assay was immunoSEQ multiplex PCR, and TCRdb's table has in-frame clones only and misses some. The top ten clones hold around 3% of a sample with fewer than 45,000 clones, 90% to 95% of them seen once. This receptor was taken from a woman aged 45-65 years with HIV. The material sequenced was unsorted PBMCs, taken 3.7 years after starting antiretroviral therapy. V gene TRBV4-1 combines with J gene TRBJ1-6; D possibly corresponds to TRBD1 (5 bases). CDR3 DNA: TGCGCCAGCAGTCCTATTGGGCAGGGCAATTCACCCCTCCACTTT. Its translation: CASSPIGQGNSPLHF.